The sequence of this T cell receptor (beta chain) was determined in a study of T cell repertoires in cytomegalovirus infection. Study-level background: Peptides in the study included HLA-C-restricted and HLA-B-restricted CMV epitopes.

TCRdb reprocessed the reads with MiXCR, giving one entry per CDR3 protein. Of 75,000 to 100,000 distinct CDR3 sequences listed, under 55% were seen once; the top ten hold approximately 95%. With V trimmed by 6 bases and J by 2 bases, 6 bases remained unmatched. Germline CDR1 and CDR2: KGHDR and SFDVKD. CDR3 size: 15 residues. Concerning this clonotype: Antigen: not known.

The V and J genes are TRBV24-1 and TRBJ2-3, with 8 bases matching TRBD1. The sequence derives from a human donor in good health (CMV status not recorded). Some clones in this sample may be carry-over from other donors' samples. The source material was CD8+ T cells from cultured PBMCs, sampled from culture after CMV antigen stimulation. The CDR3: CATSRGQGSTDTQYF. The CDR3 DNA sequence: TGTGCCACCAGTAGAGGACAGGGATCCACAGATACGCAGTATTTT.